This section outlines one T cell receptor beta chain sequence together with its context. The CDR3 is 15 residues long. CDR1 and CDR2 from the germline V gene are SGHTA and FQGNSA. This record belongs to a study of blood T cells in healthy people across ages. Looking at the study overall: T cells yielded about one barcoded beta molecule per two cells through template switching.

PCR was performed a second time for about 7 to 11 cycles using a sample-barcoded 5' primer and a J-beta primer mix. A single record per CDR3 protein comes from TCRdb applying MiXCR to the 5' RACE reads. The sample contains roughly 800,000 distinct CDR3 sequences, more than 45% of which appear only once. This rearrangement joins TRBV7-2 to TRBJ2-7; tentatively, D is TRBD1 (7 bases). The J call is uncertain, as TRBJ2-4 better fits the DNA end. This sequence was found in a man aged 30-40 years in good health. Sequencing was carried out using blood. In DNA form, the CDR3 reads TGTGCCAGCAGCTCTGGGAGGACAGGACAAAACATTCAGTACTTC. Protein sequence: CASSSGRTGQNIQYF.